This T cell receptor (beta chain) was sequenced in a study of T cell repertoires in cytomegalovirus infection. Turning to the study itself: Signatures in public TCR beta sequences pointed to both CMV infection and matching HLA type.

General study points: HLA-C-restricted TCR beta clonotypes specific for CMV led the ex vivo response.

This clonotype came up many times. No antigen is known for it. TCRdb re-derived calls from the reads in MiXCR, one entry per CDR3 protein. This repertoire shows under 200,000 distinct CDR3 sequences, 7.5% to 10% found once; its top ten account for approximately 4.6%. The sequence came from a human donor in good health (CMV status not recorded). Some clones in this sample may be carry-over from other donors' samples. Sequencing was done on a sample of PBMCs.

CDR3 nucleotides: TGTGCCAGCAGTTACGGGGTGTATAGCAATCAGCCCCAGCATTTT. Its protein is CASSYGVYSNQPQHF. This rearrangement joins TRBV6-2 or TRBV6-3 to TRBJ1-5; no clear D. The CDR3 contains 15 residues. Germline CDR1 MNHEY, CDR2 SVGEGT. The V end was cut by 2 bases, the J end by 0 bases, with 8 bases between.